Below are 6 T cell receptor beta chains sequenced from a single sample in a study of glioma-infiltrating T cells. The iRepertoire nested amplicon-rescue multiplex PCR amplified TCR alpha and beta CDR3s from RNA. One entry per CDR3 protein, called by TCRdb with MiXCR from the multiplex PCR reads. The sample includes approximately 400,000 distinct CDR3 sequences, roughly 41% seen only once; the top ten take more than 10%. Sequenced material: glioma tissue, nonneoplastic brain tissue, or PBMCs (not recorded which). Source of these receptors: a human donor with low-grade glioma or glioblastoma, undergoing nonglioma brain surgery, or in good health (not recorded which).

The table lists this clonotype with a few counts. The V gene is TRBV28, the J gene TRBJ2-1; a possible D gene is TRBD2 (6 bases). Germline CDR1 is MDHEN and CDR2 is SYDVKM. The CDR3 is 14 residues long. Between the trimmed V and J ends, which lost 5 bases and 7 bases, there was a span of 15 bases. CDR3 amino acids: CASSEAGSPNEQFF. The CDR3 nucleotides read TGTGCCAGCAGTGAGGCGGGGAGCCCAAATGAGCAGTTCTTC.

This clonotype has only a few counts. The chain links TRBV7-9 to TRBJ2-4; D call uncertain. Trimming pared 5 bases from V and 3 bases from J, leaving 11 bases between. The CDR3 is 14 amino acids. The germline V gene encodes CDR1 SEHNR and CDR2 FQNEAQ (reference sequence). CDR3 coding DNA: TGTGCCAGCAGCCTGAGCGTTGACAAAAACATTCAGTACTTC. The encoded protein is CASSLSVDKNIQYF. The whole variable domain, remainder taken from reference TRBV7-9 and TRBJ2-4, is DTGVSQNPRHKITKRGQNVTFRCDPISEHNRLYWYRQTLGQGPEFLTYFQNEAQLEKSRLLSDRFSAERPKGSFSTLEIQRTEQGDSAMYLCASSLSVDKNIQYFGAGTRLSVL.

This clonotype was counted a few times. This chain joins TRBV4-2 and TRBJ2-1, with a possible D match to TRBD2 (5 bases). The CDR3 length is 16 residues. The V end lost 4 bases, the J end lost 0 bases, and 13 bases lay between the germline ends. Germline-derived CDR1 and CDR2 are LGHNA and YNFKEQ. CDR3: CASSLQGSFSYNEQFF. CDR3 DNA: TGTGCCAGCAGCCTCCAAGGGAGTTTCTCCTACAATGAGCAGTTCTTC.

This clonotype was seen a handful of times. The CDR3 is CASTFDGKGDGELFF. The CDR3 DNA is TGTGCCAGCACTTTTGATGGAAAGGGGGACGGGGAGCTGTTTTTT. The chain has TRBV27 and TRBJ2-2; possibly TRBD1 for D (6 bases). V was cut by 7 bases and J by 7 bases, with 19 bases left in between. CDR1 MNHEY and CDR2 SMNVEV come from the germline V gene (reference sequence). The CDR3 runs 15 residues.

J is TRBJ2-1 and V is TRBV19, with 8 nucleotides matching TRBD2. Germline-derived CDR1 and CDR2 are LNHDA and SQIVND (reference sequence). This CDR3 has 16 amino acids. V shed 5 bases and J 7 bases; nucleotides not matched to a gene: 13. The CDR3 bases are TGTGCCAGTAGTCCGCGTTCGGGTAGCGGGAATAATGAGCAGTTCTTC. Protein: CASSPRSGSGNNEQFF.

As to this clonotype: This may arise from a read error, as a much more abundant clone is one base away. The chain is built from TRBV27 and TRBJ2-7; unclear D gene. The germline V gene encodes CDR1 MNHEY and CDR2 SMNVEV (reference sequence). CDR3 length: 12 residues. The CDR3 loop reads CDSRISSYEQYF. In nucleotides, the CDR3 is TGTGATTCAAGGATCAGCTCCTACGAGCAGTACTTC.